Listed below are T cell receptor beta chains from one sample, sequenced in a study of blood T cell repertoires in COVID-19. The method was immunoSEQ multiplex PCR; TCRdb's version includes in-frame clones alone and lacks a portion of them. Of about 51,000 clones listed, approximately 84% are singletons. Sequences were obtained from peripheral blood. These receptors all come from a man aged 50 to 59 with acute or convalescent COVID-19. Both conserved end residues are part of each CDR3. The D gene is left open where the match is weak. The size entry is marked missing in some rows and otherwise reads once, few, many or a size class.

D: TRBD2; size: once; V: TRBV27; J: TRBJ2-7; DNA: TGTGCCAGCAGTACCTATAGCGGGCTCTCCTACGAGCAGTACTTC; CDR3: CASSTYSGLSYEQYF
D: TRBD2; size: .; V: TRBV24-1; J: TRBJ2-1; DNA: TGTGCCACCACTAGCGGGACCGGCAATGACAATGAGCAGTTCTTC; CDR3: CATTSGTGNDNEQFF
D: TRBD1; size: few; V: TRBV3-1/TRBV3-2; J: TRBJ1-2; DNA: TGTGCCAGCAGCTACCCTCGAGGACAGGGAACCTTC; CDR3: CASSYPRGQGTF
D: .; size: .; V: TRBV15; J: TRBJ2-7; DNA: TGTGCCACCAGCAGAGGACAGGCCCAGAGGGGCGAGCAGTACTTC; CDR3: CATSRGQAQRGEQYF
D: .; size: .; V: TRBV5-1; J: TRBJ2-3; DNA: TGCGCCAGCAGCTTGCGCGGGGACTCAGATACGCAGTATTTT; CDR3: CASSLRGDSDTQYF
D: .; size: .; V: TRBV6-5; J: TRBJ2-5; DNA: TGTGCCAGCAGCGCTACTCCGTCAGAGACCCAGTACTTC; CDR3: CASSATPSETQYF
D: TRBD2; size: .; V: TRBV5-6; J: TRBJ2-1; DNA: TGTGCCAGCAGCCCCTCATATGGACTAGCGGTGTACAATGAGCAGTTCTTC; CDR3: CASSPSYGLAVYNEQFF
D: TRBD1; size: few; V: TRBV25-1; J: TRBJ2-3; DNA: TGTGCCAGCAGTGGACAGGGCGACACAGATACGCAGTATTTT; CDR3: CASSGQGDTDTQYF
D: TRBD1; size: .; V: TRBV15; J: TRBJ2-7; DNA: TGTGCCACCAGCCCCGGGACAGGGAAAGCCCACGAGCAGTACTTC; CDR3: CATSPGTGKAHEQYF
D: TRBD2; size: .; V: TRBV5-4; J: TRBJ2-2; DNA: TGTGCCAGCAGCTTACGCGGGGGAAACACCGGGGAGCTGTTTTTT; CDR3: CASSLRGGNTGELFF
D: TRBD2; size: .; V: TRBV5-1; J: TRBJ2-1; DNA: TGCGCCAGCAGCCCGGGACTAGCGGGAGAAACCTTCAATGAGCAGTTCTTC; CDR3: CASSPGLAGETFNEQFF
D: .; size: .; V: TRBV5-4; J: TRBJ1-1; DNA: TGTGCCAGCAGCTCCGGGGGGGCTGGCGCTGAAGCTTTCTTT; CDR3: CASSSGGAGAEAFF
D: .; size: .; V: TRBV9; J: TRBJ1-1; DNA: TGTGCCAGCAGCGTATCCCCGGGAACTGAAGCTTTCTTT; CDR3: CASSVSPGTEAFF
D: TRBD2; size: .; V: TRBV6-5; J: TRBJ2-5; DNA: TGTGCCAGCAGGGGGACTAGCGACCAAGAGACCCAGTACTTC; CDR3: CASRGTSDQETQYF
D: TRBD1; size: .; V: TRBV27; J: TRBJ1-2; DNA: TGTGCCAGCCCGACAGGGGTATATGGCTACACCTTC; CDR3: CASPTGVYGYTF
D: TRBD1; size: .; V: TRBV12-3/TRBV12-4; J: TRBJ2-5; DNA: TGTGCCAGCAGTTGGACAGGGGGAGAGACCCAGTACTTC; CDR3: CASSWTGGETQYF
D: .; size: .; V: TRBV10-1; J: TRBJ2-1; DNA: TGCGCCAGCAGTTTCCCAGGGAATGAGCAGTTCTTC; CDR3: CASSFPGNEQFF
D: .; size: few; V: TRBV19; J: TRBJ2-3; DNA: TGTGCCAGTAGTATAGTGGCGGGTCCTAGCACAGATACGCAGTATTTT; CDR3: CASSIVAGPSTDTQYF
D: .; size: .; V: TRBV21-1; J: TRBJ2-7; DNA: TGTGCCAGCAGCAAGAGACTAGCGGAGTACTCCTACGAGCAGTACTTC; CDR3: CASSKRLAEYSYEQYF
D: TRBD1; size: .; V: TRBV11-2; J: TRBJ1-2; DNA: TGTGCCAGCAGCCGACCGGGACAGGGGCTTTTCTATGGCTACACCTTC; CDR3: CASSRPGQGLFYGYTF
D: .; size: once; V: TRBV30; J: TRBJ2-3; DNA: TGTGCCTGGAGTGTAGCGGCCGGGGATACGCAGTATTTT; CDR3: CAWSVAAGDTQYF
D: .; size: .; V: TRBV18; J: TRBJ1-1; DNA: TGTGCCAGCTCACCAGGGAGAGGCGTGAGCACTGAAGCTTTCTTT; CDR3: CASSPGRGVSTEAFF